This TCR beta chain was observed in a study of blood T cell repertoires in COVID-19. Categorization into cohorts depended on clinical history that participants reported. Donors of Cohort 3 who recovered were those that had two negative PCRs, clearance, or symptom resolution. CDR1 and CDR2 from the germline V gene are MNHNS and SASEGT. Trimming took 1 base from V and 7 from J, leaving 13 bases between them. This CDR3 is built from 14 residues. The method was immunoSEQ multiplex PCR; TCRdb's version includes in-frame clones alone and lacks a portion of them. The table has a few hundred thousand clones, roughly 87% seen once; the top ten hold roughly 6.2%.

The sequencing input was PBMCs or T cells enriched from blood (not recorded which). This TCR was sampled from a woman between 40 and 55 years old who had recovered from COVID-19. This chain links TRBV6-1 with TRBJ1-2, with D possibly matching TRBD1 (5 bases). CDR3 sequence (DNA): TGTGCCAGCAGTGAAGTGGGGGAGGGCCCTGGCTACACCTTC. This sequence encodes CASSEVGEGPGYTF.